This TCR beta chain was identified during a study of cytomegalovirus exposure and HLA in healthy donors (TCRdb year 2017). In the study overall: In an earlier analysis of 587 of the donors, about 270 Gb of sequence data and 100 million or so unique TCR beta sequences from roughly 180 million T cells were reported. Because of strong linkage in the cohort, roughly five DR-DQ haplotypes were treated as single units for association and clustering. The study aimed to test whether signatures of past pathogen exposure could be identified by cataloging public T cell receptors. High-throughput TCR immunosequencing, statistical association of individual TCRs with disease status, and machine learning were combined to predict cytomegalovirus infection status. In a later genetic analysis, genome-wide SNP genotypes for about 60% of the 666 donors were used, and that subset was treated as a discovery cohort. Both class I and class II loci were covered by HLA typing, at four-digit resolution. In addition to the first cohort of 666 subjects, a separate validation cohort of 120 different subjects was used. Among some 400 genotyped donors of the cohort, an average of roughly 230,000 unique TCR beta nucleotide sequences was sequenced per donor, of which about 19% were non-productive. A later analysis re-examined previously published TCR beta repertoires from more than 550 donors and added high-resolution HLA genotyping to investigate patterns of TCR occurrence. The genetic ancestry cluster associated with self-reported Caucasian donors included 70% to 85% of the roughly 410 genotyped donors. Rather than using new phenotypic data, the later analysis identified candidate immune exposures from TCR beta sequences and from how often those sequences occurred across donors. Typing coverage varied by locus: 629-630 donors for A, B, C, DRB1 and DQB1; 522 for DQA1; about 600 for DPA1; around 450 for DPB1. In an earlier analysis of about 590 of the donors, high-throughput TCR beta sequencing was used to judge whether each TCR beta V gene segment behaved as functional or pseudogenic. Every discovery cohort repertoire had been produced on one sequencing platform. An early release that covered 500 to 800 HLA-typed donors contained around 300 gigabases of sequencing data and about 84 million unique TCR sequences. Donor age, sex, ethnicity and CMV serostatus were compiled together with the repertoire data. The study used immunosequencing to profile the T cell repertoires of approximately 650 subjects and linked those repertoires to cytomegalovirus serostatus. The study at large found these results: Assigning TCR associations to individual alleles was difficult when HLA alleles, especially DR and DQ, strongly co-occurred. In vitro tests confirmed that three of the cytomegalovirus-associated TCR beta chains recognize cytomegalovirus antigens. The cohort was sequenced for TCR beta chains only, and without alpha or paired-chain data the features that could be detected were limited. The sequencing pipeline was judged likely to have produced a cluster of highly shared sequence variants as a technical artifact. The authors suggested that the approach could potentially be generalized to other disease states and immunological phenotypes. In both the original and validation cohorts, the classifier was reported to diagnose cytomegalovirus status with high specificity and sensitivity. A later analysis associated about 18,000 TCR beta sequences with specific HLA alleles at a false discovery rate of 0.05. Across donors, most TCR sequences were observed very rarely, whereas some public TCRs were present in many individuals. In a later genetic analysis, fewer N-insertions in productive TCRs were reported among donors in an Asian-associated ancestry cluster than the roughly 700-donor mean. For the cohort, immune exposure information was limited to CMV serostatus. An earlier analysis of around 500 of the donors showed that most TCR beta V segments appeared in productive rearrangements either about 87% or about 30% of the time, which broadly matched IMGT annotations. Linkage disequilibrium might explain the correlated functional status among segregating V segments, but an unknown experimental factor could not be excluded. The presence/absence analyses assumed that sequencing depth was roughly uniform across donors, and that assumption may not be true. A further reported finding was that TCR beta sequences accurately predicted the HLA-A and HLA-B alleles for most subjects in the first cohort. Some IMGT-functional V segments, including TRBV6-2 and TRBV6-3, could not be distinguished by the 87-base-pair reads and were therefore excluded. In a later analysis, TCR association rates were found to vary across HLA loci, with the most associated TCRs seen for DRB1 alleles and the fewest for HLA-C alleles. In a later genetic analysis, a missense DCLRE1C variant was associated with V-gene and J-gene trimming of TCR beta chains, and the association was replicated in an independent cohort. Because HLA typing was unavailable for some donors at each locus, only the typed subset was used in association tests. In a later analysis, several top co-occurrence clusters were reported to appear linked to parvovirus B19, influenza, CMV and Epstein-Barr virus. According to a later analysis, most CMV-associated TCR beta chains appeared to be HLA-restricted, and the HLA associations seemed to be driven largely by CMV exposure. Over 15 rarely observed V segments, including chromosome 9 orphons, were excluded from the earlier analysis of approximately 500 of the donors because counts were too low. The study gave a list of 150 to 200 TCR beta chains associated with cytomegalovirus. A later analysis found that HLA-associated TCR beta chains were more clonally expanded and had lower generation probabilities than equally common non-associated chains.

In the germline V gene, CDR1 corresponds to SGHNT and CDR2 to YENEEA. Trimming accounts for 1 base at V and 6 bases at J, while the number of junction bases matched to no gene is 3. The CDR3 contains 14 residues, cysteine and phenylalanine counted. The CDR3 DNA has 42 bases and is translated from base 1. As concerns this clone: No antigen is known for it. Base qualities are not provided; no much larger clone lies one nucleotide away.

To prepare the library, the immunoSEQ multiplex PCR assay was applied. The multiplex PCR relied on a mix of 60 forward primers for TCR Vbeta segments and 13 reverse primers for TCR Jbeta segments. The CDR3 region of rearranged TCR beta genes was amplified from genomic DNA with a multiplex PCR assay. The Illumina HiSeq System was used to sequence the amplified TCR beta libraries as 87-base-pair reads. In the source study's methods: A later analysis tallied 70 million to 100 million unique TCR beta chains across the 666 repertoires, and about 10 million of those chains were shared by two or more donors. Raw reads were error-corrected and collapsed into unique sequences by a nearest-neighbor algorithm in which closely related sequences were merged to remove PCR and sequencing errors. CDR3 sequences were aligned to IMGT reference sequences to assign V, D and J gene segments. Each retained sequence needed at least a six-nucleotide match to both a V gene segment and a J gene segment. Rearrangements were classified as productive when the CDR3 lacked stop codons and remained in frame with V and J, and all other rearrangements were classified as non-productive. Following IMGT convention, CDR3 was defined as the stretch from the second conserved V-encoded cysteine to the conserved J-encoded phenylalanine. The earlier analysis of 450 to 750 of the donors excluded any sequence lacking an unambiguous match to a single V gene segment. In an earlier analysis of approximately 550 of the donors, V segments were called functional above 56.7% productive rearrangements and were called segregating when the between-donor standard deviation exceeded 5%. A statistical classification framework was built for diagnosing cytomegalovirus status from the catalog of TCR beta chain sequences. In a later analysis, TCR nucleotide sequences were compared against IMGT/GENE-DB human TR gene sequences so that V and J genes could be assigned. A later analysis assigned CDR3 sequences and most-parsimonious VDJ recombination scenarios with the TCRdist pipeline. In a later analysis, each TCR beta chain was defined by its CDR3 amino acid sequence together with its V-gene family, and reads without a unique V-gene family were excluded. As a way to deal with suspected cross-contamination and a sequencing artifact, a later analysis dropped more than 500 nucleotide sequences that were highly shared and had low generation probability. A later analysis calculated a clonal expansion index for each public chain from normalized within-repertoire ranks of inferred template counts. A later analysis computed generation probabilities with a VDJ recombination model fitted to out-of-frame rearrangements, and checked the results against IGoR. Hypergeometric tests were used in a later analysis to score TCR-TCR, TCR-HLA and TCR-CMV co-occurrence, with a repertoire-size bias correction applied to the TCR pairs. In a later analysis, false discovery rates were estimated by permuting HLA or CMV assignments 20 times. A later analysis grouped co-occurring TCRs with DBSCAN, adding TCRdist sequence similarity when clustering within HLA-allele-positive subsets. Co-occurrence clustering excluded repertoires with fewer than 30,000 or more than 120,000 public chains, plus five with anomalous nucleotide sharing. In TCRdb, the immuneACCESS table is reduced to in-frame sequences with V and J assigned. These tables do not hold every clone; where another copy was compared, an unresolved V gene accounts for under half, and the others remain unexplained. The D gene and trimming were derived from the DNA, and the V and J assignments and clone size from that table. A total of just over 200,000 clones appear in this sample, roughly 84% of them only once. The ten largest clones represent roughly 1.5% of the sample.

The cohort consisted of approximately 670 healthy bone marrow donors. At the time of sampling, every cohort member was nominally healthy, though immune exposures that went unrecorded were likely present. The donor tested CMV seronegative and was one of the 352 seronegative cohort members. A peripheral blood sample was collected from each donor, and TCR beta sequencing was performed on peripheral blood mononuclear cells. Genomic DNA extraction from the blood cell samples was performed with the Qiagen DNeasy Blood Extraction Kit. This receptor was identified in a man over 45 in good health and CMV-seronegative. The sequence links TRBV11-3 to TRBJ2-1; TRBD2 matches 7 bases in the middle. Material: PBMCs. The DNA is TGTGCCAGCAGCTTAGTGGGCGGGAGCAATGAGCAGTTCTTC. Its translation reads: CASSLVGGSNEQFF.